The subject of this entry is one TCR beta chain. Assay: immunoSEQ multiplex PCR; the TCRdb copy retains only in-frame clones and omits some. This table holds about 120,000 clones, roughly 84% found once. This record belongs to a study of blood T cell repertoires in COVID-19. The sequence came from a woman aged 25 to 45 who had recovered from COVID-19. Sequencing was done on a sample of PBMCs or T cells enriched from blood (not recorded which).

CDR3 protein: CASSPRDTKAQETQYF. The CDR3, as DNA: TGTGCCAGTAGTCCTCGGGACACCAAAGCGCAAGAGACCCAGTACTTC. J is TRBJ2-5 and V is TRBV19, with D perhaps matching TRBD1 (6 bases). In germline, CDR1 is LNHDA, CDR2 SQIVND (reference sequence). V was trimmed by 5 bases and J by 2 bases, leaving 18 bases between them. The CDR3 consists of 16 residues.